These 21 T cell receptor beta chains share one sample of origin, sequenced in a study of regulatory T cells in long-lasting Graves disease. According to the study, TCR beta libraries were built with iRepertoire HTBI primers and CDR3-region Arm-PCR. TCRdb reprocessed the multiplex PCR reads with MiXCR, giving one entry per CDR3 protein. The sample comprises 500,000 or so distinct CDR3 sequences, 14% of which are singletons, and roughly 15% rests with the top ten. Time point meaning: newly diagnosed GD, antithyroid drugs for less than 3 months. Extracted PBMC RNA gave rise to the TCR library. Another study also made use of these data, one on T cells in Graves' hyperthyroidism and ophthalmopathy.

The sample was peripheral blood mononuclear cells (PBMCs), taken at new diagnosis, from a patient treated with antithyroid drugs. These receptors came from a woman between 45 and 60 years old with Graves disease.

This clonotype showed up many times. The gene calls are TRBV5-1 and TRBJ2-1; tentatively, D is TRBD2 (5 bases). Judging by the DNA end, TRBJ2-5 fits better; the J call may be wrong. CDR3 length: 13 amino acids. Germline V gene data show CDR1 as SGHRS and CDR2 as YFSETQ. CDR3 in amino acids: CASSQGLEETQYF. The CDR3 DNA reads TGCGCCAGCAGCCAAGGACTGGAAGAGACCCAGTACTTC.

The V gene is TRBV20-1, the J gene TRBJ1-5; D may be TRBD1 (6 bases). The V end was cut by 0 bases, the J end by 3 bases, with 15 bases between. CDR1 DFQATT and CDR2 SNEGSKA come from the germline V gene (reference sequence). There are 16 residues in the CDR3. CDR3 nucleotides: TGCAGTGCTAGAGATCTCGGGGACAATCTCAATCAGCCCCAGCATTTT. Its protein is CSARDLGDNLNQPQHF.

To note about this clonotype: It may be a read error: a sequence one base away is much more abundant. The CDR3 does not end in the conserved phenylalanine or tryptophan, so this is likely a read error. V usage is TRBV5-1 and J usage is TRBJ1-2, with TRBD1 as a possible D gene (5 bases). From germline, CDR1 is SGHRS and CDR2 YFSETQ. The CDR3 sequence is 15 residues long. Trimming took off 0 bases at V and 6 bases at J, with 15 bases between the two ends. The CDR3, as DNA: TGCGCCAGCAGCTTGGAGAGTTCAGGGTCTGATGGCTACACCCTC. This translates into CASSLESSGSDGYTL.

This clonotype has just one count. J is TRBJ2-7 and V is TRBV30; the match to TRBD2 covers 16 bases. The CDR3 has 16 residues. Germline V CDR1 and CDR2: GTSNPN, SVGIG (reference sequence). V lost 2 bases, J lost 4 bases, and 5 bases stayed unmatched. CDR3 sequence reads: CAWSPGLAGGWYEQYF. For the CDR3, the DNA is TGTGCCTGGAGTCCGGGACTAGCGGGAGGGTGGTACGAGCAGTACTTC.

This clonotype was detected only a few times. This sequence joins TRBV6-1 and TRBJ1-4; TRBD1 aligns across 10 bases. This CDR3 is built from 16 residues. The germline gives CDR1 MNHNS, CDR2 SASEGT. V gave up 6 bases and J gave up 6 bases; unmatched junction bases: 10. As DNA, the CDR3 is TGTGCCAGCAGAATAGGGACAGGGGCGCGGTATGAAAAACTGTTTTTT. Amino acid sequence: CASRIGTGARYEKLFF.

This chain links TRBV6-5 with TRBJ2-7; 8 bases fit TRBD1. Per germline, CDR1 MNHEY and CDR2 SVGAGI. The CDR3 is 15 amino acids. The V segment lost 2 bases and the J segment 3 bases; nucleotides outside the gene matches: 6. The CDR3: CASSYGGQGNYEQYF. CDR3 DNA sequence: TGTGCCAGCAGTTACGGCGGACAGGGAAACTACGAGCAGTACTTC.

This clonotype came up many times. The chain carries TRBV11-2 and TRBJ2-7; TRBD2 is a possible D gene (6 bases). Trimming removed 1 base at V and 4 bases at J, with 14 bases between. The CDR3 is 15 amino acids. The germline CDR1 and CDR2 sequences are SGHAT and FQNNGV. In nucleotides, the CDR3 is TGTGCCAGCAGCTTAGGACTAGGGCAGGGATACGAGCAGTACTTC. As protein: CASSLGLGQGYEQYF.

There are a few counts of this clonotype. This rearrangement joins TRBV3-1 to TRBJ2-7; possible D gene TRBD1, 6 bases. The CDR3 has 15 amino acids. The germline gives CDR1 LGHDT, CDR2 YNNKEL (reference sequence). V was pared by 3 bases and J by 1 base, with 13 bases between. The CDR3 DNA reads as TGTGCCAGCAGCCATTCCCCGACAGGATCCTACGAGCAGTACTTC. As protein: CASSHSPTGSYEQYF.

This clonotype has a count of ten or more. This clone may be a read error of a much larger clone one base away. The gene calls are TRBV11-2 and TRBJ2-3; D gene ambiguous. The CDR3 contains 14 residues. In germline, CDR1 is SGHAT, CDR2 FQNNGV. V lost 2 bases, J lost 0 bases, and 6 bases lay in between. CDR3 sequence (DNA): TGTGCCAGCAGCTTACGGGCTAGCACAGATACGCAGTATTTT. Its translation: CASSLRASTDTQYF.

This clonotype has a count of ten or more. The chain uses TRBV2 and TRBJ1-5; D possibly corresponds to TRBD1 (5 bases). The germline V gene encodes CDR1 SNHLY and CDR2 FYNNEI. V was shortened by 7 bases and J by 7 bases, with 20 bases between the two germline ends. CDR3 size: 15 residues. The DNA of the CDR3 is TGTGCCAGCACCCAACTAGGGGCTCTCGGACAGCCCCAGCATTTT. This gives the protein CASTQLGALGQPQHF.

V is TRBV19 and J is TRBJ2-3, with TRBD2 matching 11 bases. The CDR3 has 18 residues. V dropped 6 bases and J dropped 4; count of bases not matched to a gene: 15. Germline V gives CDR1 LNHDA, CDR2 SQIVND (reference sequence). The CDR3 nucleotides are TGTGCCAGTAGCTTGGGACTAGCGGAACTAATACGCCCAGATACGCAGTATTTT. It encodes CASSLGLAELIRPDTQYF. The full variable domain, its missing parts supplied by reference TRBV19 and TRBJ2-3, is DGGITQSPKYLFRKEGQNVTLSCEQNLNHDAMYWYRQDPGQGLRLIYYSQIVNDFQKGDIAEGYSVSREKKESFPLTVTSAQKNPTAFYLCASSLGLAELIRPDTQYFGPGTRLTVL.

This clonotype has ten or more counts. The V gene is TRBV3-1, the J gene TRBJ1-4; D gene ambiguous. Trimming pared 4 bases from V and 8 bases from J, leaving 8 bases between. The CDR3 totals 12 residues. CDR1 LGHDT and CDR2 YNNKEL come from the germline V gene (reference sequence). Written as DNA, the CDR3 is TGTGCCAGCAGCCCGCCTTCGGAAAAACTGTTTTTT. Translation: CASSPPSEKLFF.

This sequence joins TRBV4-1 and TRBJ1-4; unclear D gene. Germline lookup yields CDR1 MGHRA and CDR2 YSYEKL. This CDR3 region has 16 residues. Trimming removed 1 base at V and 0 bases at J, with 9 bases between. CDR3: CASSQVQVATNEKLFF. The DNA for the CDR3 is TGCGCCAGCAGCCAAGTTCAAGTAGCAACTAATGAAAAACTGTTTTTT.

As regards this clonotype: A read error may explain this, as a much larger clone is one base away. The conserved closing phenylalanine or tryptophan is absent in this CDR3, likely reflecting a read error. The chain carries TRBV3-1 and TRBJ2-1; tentatively, D is TRBD1 (6 bases). The J call may be incorrect, as the DNA end agrees better with TRBJ2-5. In germline, CDR1 is LGHDT, CDR2 YNNKEL (reference sequence). The CDR3 extends over 14 amino acids. CDR3 DNA: TGTGCCAGCAGCCAAGTTGGACAGCAAGAGACCCAGTACTGC. Translating it yields CASSQVGQQETQYC.

This clonotype appeared many times. J is TRBJ2-1 and V is TRBV28, with D possibly being TRBD1 (5 bases). From germline, CDR1 is MDHEN and CDR2 SYDVKM. CDR3 length: 12 amino acids. Trimming shortened V by 6 bases and J by 4 bases, and 7 bases separated the two germline ends. The CDR3 DNA reads TGTGCCAGCAGGCAGGGTTACAATGAGCAGTTCTTC. Translated: CASRQGYNEQFF.

This clonotype was recorded at least ten times. The chain couples TRBV28 to TRBJ2-7; D is uncertain. CDR3 length: 13 amino acids. The germline V gene has CDR1 MDHEN and CDR2 SYDVKM. Trimming removed 5 bases from V and 0 bases from J, with 8 bases in between. CDR3 sequence: CASSKVASYEQYF. The CDR3 region has the DNA TGTGCCAGCAGTAAAGTGGCCTCCTACGAGCAGTACTTC. The full variable domain, its missing parts supplied by reference TRBV28 and TRBJ2-7, is DVKVTQSSRYLVKRTGEKVFLECVQDMDHENMFWYRQDPGLGLRLIYFSYDVKMKEKGDIPEGYSVSREKKERFSLILESASTNQTSMYLCASSKVASYEQYFGPGTRLTVT.

Many counts were recorded for this clonotype. Here the CDR3 DNA reads TGTGCCAGCAGCTTGGGGGGCGGGACGGAGAACTATGGCTACACCTTC. Protein: CASSLGGGTENYGYTF. V and J are TRBV5-6 and TRBJ1-2; D possibly corresponds to TRBD1 (5 bases). From germline, CDR1 is SGHDT and CDR2 YYEEEE. This CDR3 has 16 amino acids. Trimming removed 0 bases from V and 2 bases from J, with 14 bases in between.

This clonotype was observed a few times. The V and J genes are TRBV24-1 and TRBJ2-1, with a weak D call TRBD2 (6 bases). The CDR3 sequence is 16 residues long. Between the trimmed V and J ends, which lost 9 bases and 4 bases, there was a span of 21 bases. Germline V lookup: CDR1 KGHDR, CDR2 SFDVKD. In DNA, the CDR3 is TGTGCCACCGGGAGTCTGGGACTGGCTAATTACAATGAGCAGTTCTTC. Protein sequence: CATGSLGLANYNEQFF.

This clonotype was counted a few times. This chain connects TRBV19 to TRBJ2-5; 8 nucleotides align to TRBD2. V shed 6 bases, J shed 4 bases, and the junction held 13 bases outside the gene matches. Germline V gives CDR1 LNHDA, CDR2 SQIVND (reference sequence). The CDR3 is 16 residues long. Here the CDR3 DNA reads TGTGCCAGTAGCCTCACCGACAGCGGGAGAGGAGAGACCCAGTACTTC. Protein sequence: CASSLTDSGRGETQYF.

Ten or more counts support this clonotype. The rearrangement links TRBV12-3 or TRBV12-4 to TRBJ2-3, with TRBD2 matching over 7 bases. V gave up 6 bases and J gave up 0 bases; unmatched junction bases: 3. This CDR3 has 14 residues. This chain's CDR3 is CASSFSGSTDTQYF. Written as DNA, the CDR3 is TGTGCCAGCAGCTTTAGCGGGAGCACAGATACGCAGTATTTT.

The chain uses TRBV5-5 and TRBJ2-1; 9 nucleotides line up with TRBD1. Germline CDR1 and CDR2: SGHKS and YYEKEE (reference sequence). Unmatched junction bases numbered 12, after V lost 2 bases and J lost 0 bases. CDR3 length: 19 amino acids. DNA of the CDR3: TGTGCCAGCAGCTTATGGGACAGGGTGGGGACTATCTCCTACAATGAGCAGTTCTTC. As protein: CASSLWDRVGTISYNEQFF.